The 11 T cell receptor beta chains below were found in one sample sequenced in a study of T cell responses to AZD1222 COVID-19 vaccine. This table comes from immunoSEQ multiplex PCR, and its TCRdb copy is limited to in-frame clones, with some not included. The data show approximately 150,000 clones, with just over 90% seen just once and roughly 2% held by the top ten. The sample here was peripheral blood, taken 28 days after the second AZD1222 dose. These receptors were collected from an adult who received the AZD1222 COVID-19 vaccine.

This chain uses TRBV10-3 with TRBJ1-2; tentative D call: TRBD1 (5 bases). Between the trimmed V and J ends, which lost 4 bases and 6 bases, there was a span of 18 bases. Germline loops: CDR1 ENHRY, CDR2 SYGVKD. This CDR3 has 15 residues. CDR3 coding DNA: TGTGCCATCAGTGGGGTCGGGTTCGGAGGGGATGGCTACACCTTC. This gives the protein CAISGVGFGGDGYTF.

This chain links TRBV4-2 with TRBJ2-2; perhaps D is TRBD1 or TRBD2 (6 bases each). CDR1 LGHNA and CDR2 YNFKEQ come from the germline V gene. This CDR3 spans 15 amino acids. V was pared by 0 bases and J by 9 bases, with 14 bases between. The CDR3 DNA reads TGTGCCAGCAGCCAAGAAACCCGAGGGGGGCGGGAGCTGTTTTTT. Translating it yields CASSQETRGGRELFF.

V usage is TRBV7-2 and J usage is TRBJ2-5, with 7 bases aligning to TRBD1. The CDR3 has 14 amino acids. V trimming: 3 bases; J trimming: 4 bases; junction bases outside the gene matches: 5. The germline gives CDR1 SGHTA, CDR2 FQGNSA. The CDR3 nucleotides are TGTGCCAGCAGCTTTTCTCCAGGGGGAGAGACCCAGTACTTC. Amino acids: CASSFSPGGETQYF.

The rearrangement uses TRBV6-5 and TRBJ2-3, with a possible D match to TRBD1 (5 bases). This CDR3 has 15 residues. CDR1 and CDR2 (germline): MNHEY, SVGAGI. Trimming cost V 4 bases and J 0 bases, with 11 bases left between them. The CDR3 nucleotides are TGTGCCAGCAGTTGGGGCGGAGCTAGCACAGATACGCAGTATTTT. This encodes CASSWGGASTDTQYF.

V gene TRBV5-1 combines with J gene TRBJ1-2; the D gene is possibly TRBD1 (5 bases). The germline V and J ends were trimmed by 0 bases and 6 bases, with 12 bases remaining between them. The CDR3 extends over 14 amino acids. Germline V CDR1 and CDR2: SGHRS, YFSETQ. The CDR3 nucleotides are TGCGCCAGCAGCTTGGAAGCAGGGAAGGATGGCTACACCTTC. Protein: CASSLEAGKDGYTF.

This sequence joins TRBV7-2 and TRBJ2-3; unclear D gene. The CDR3 contains 14 residues. The ends were cut back, 5 bases at V and 4 bases at J, with 13 bases in the middle. The germline V gene has CDR1 SGHTA and CDR2 FQGNSA. The CDR3 sequence is CASSLNPGSDTQYF. CDR3 coding DNA: TGTGCCAGCAGCCTAAACCCGGGCTCAGATACGCAGTATTTT.

CDR3 region: CASSVEGRAGTEAFF. The CDR3 nucleotides read TGTGCCAGCAGCGTAGAAGGACGAGCGGGCACTGAAGCTTTCTTT. The chain carries TRBV9 and TRBJ1-1; D remains ambiguous. The CDR3 runs 15 residues. V gave up 0 bases and J gave up 4 bases, with 13 bases separating them. Germline V gene data show CDR1 as SGDLS and CDR2 as YYNGEE.

This sequence joins TRBV12-3 or TRBV12-4 and TRBJ1-1; D uncertain. This CDR3 comprises 13 residues. The V end lost 3 bases, the J end lost 3 bases, and 8 bases lay between the germline ends. Written as DNA, the CDR3 is TGTGCCAGCAGTTTTTCAGCCTACACTGAAGCTTTCTTT. Encoded protein: CASSFSAYTEAFF.

This chain links TRBV6-1 with TRBJ1-4; no firm D call. Trimming pared 6 bases from V and 2 bases from J, leaving 4 bases between. The CDR3 length is 12 residues. Germline CDR1 reads MNHNS; CDR2 reads SASEGT. The chain's CDR3 is CASSYTNEKLFF. The CDR3 nucleotides are TGTGCCAGCAGCTATACTAATGAAAAACTGTTTTTT.

This chain links TRBV7-6 with TRBJ1-6, with TRBD1 matching over 9 bases. This CDR3 comprises 16 residues. The V segment lost 1 base and the J segment 2 bases; nucleotides outside the gene matches: 0. The V gene's germline CDR1 is SGHVS and CDR2 FNYEAQ. The CDR3: CASSLGDRAYNSPLHF. The CDR3 DNA reads as TGTGCCAGCAGCTTAGGGGACAGGGCCTATAATTCACCCCTCCACTTT.

There are a few counts of this clone. The gene calls are TRBV4-1 and TRBJ1-3; D possibly corresponds to TRBD1 (6 bases). The CDR3 runs 16 residues. Germline V gene sequence: CDR1 MGHRA, CDR2 YSYEKL. Trimming pared 1 base from V and 0 bases from J, leaving 10 bases between. The CDR3 bases are TGCGCCAGCAGCCAAGGGTCGGACAGCTCTGGAAACACCATATATTTT. Its translation: CASSQGSDSSGNTIYF.